The 23 T cell receptor beta chains reported below all come from one sample, sequenced in a study of T cells in lung cancer brain metastases. Sequencing was performed with immunoSEQ multiplex PCR; in TCRdb, only in-frame clones are kept and a portion is missing. This sample has 5,000 to 7,000 clones, with 75% to 90% found just once. Sequenced: tumor tissue from a brain metastasis. All receptors come from a man in his fifties with non-small cell lung cancer that had spread to the brain.

This chain links TRBV7-2 with TRBJ2-1; D is ambiguous. Germline CDR1 and CDR2: SGHTA and FQGNSA. The V and J ends lost 7 bases and 2 bases respectively, with 18 bases between them. The CDR3 extends over 16 amino acids. Here the CDR3 reads CASTPPGANTYNEQFF. The CDR3 DNA follows: TGTGCCAGCACCCCCCCCGGCGCAAATACCTACAATGAGCAGTTCTTC.

The rearrangement uses TRBV7-8 and TRBJ2-7, with D unresolved. The V end was cut by 4 bases, the J end by 1 base, with 11 bases between. Germline assignment: CDR1 SGHVS and CDR2 FQNEAQ. CDR3 length: 14 residues. The CDR3 loop reads CASSWDRSSYEQYF. Written as DNA, the CDR3 is TGTGCCAGCAGCTGGGATAGGAGTTCCTACGAGCAGTACTTC.

The rearrangement links TRBV4-1 to TRBJ2-7, with 9 bases aligning to TRBD1. The CDR3 totals 16 residues. The J segment lost 0 bases and the V segment lost 3 bases, leaving 6 bases of the junction unmatched. The germline gives CDR1 MGHRA, CDR2 YSYEKL. CDR3 region: CASSQGPGQGSYEQYF. The CDR3, as DNA: TGCGCCAGCAGCCAGGGACCGGGACAGGGCTCCTACGAGCAGTACTTC.

The gene calls are TRBV6-5 and TRBJ2-3; D may be TRBD2 (7 bases). CDR3 size: 16 residues. Germline assignment: CDR1 MNHEY and CDR2 SVGAGI. V was clipped by 2 bases and J by 6 bases, with 18 bases between them. The CDR3 DNA reads as TGTGCCAGCAGTTACCAGCCGGGGGGCACAGTGGATACGCAGTATTTT. Encoded protein: CASSYQPGGTVDTQYF.

In DNA, the CDR3 is TGTGCCAGTGGCTACGGGGGAGACCAAGAGACCCAGTACTTC. It specifies CASGYGGDQETQYF. The chain joins TRBV19 to TRBJ2-5, with D possibly being TRBD2 (6 bases). CDR3 length: 14 amino acids. The V gene's germline CDR1 is LNHDA and CDR2 SQIVND (reference sequence). V lost 8 bases to trimming and J lost 0 bases, with 13 bases between them.

The chain joins TRBV2 to TRBJ2-2, with D perhaps given as TRBD1 or TRBD2 (5 bases each). The germline gives CDR1 SNHLY, CDR2 FYNNEI. The V gene lost 6 bases and the J gene lost 4 bases, with 9 bases spanning the gap. The length of the CDR3 is 13 residues. The CDR3: CASSRDGTGELFF. The CDR3 DNA follows: TGTGCCAGCAGCCGGGACGGCACCGGGGAGCTGTTTTTT.

This clone was picked up one time. V gene TRBV18 combines with J gene TRBJ1-5; D gene uncertain. The CDR3 totals 16 residues. The germline V gene has CDR1 KGHSH and CDR2 LQKENI. V dropped 3 bases and J dropped 7 bases, with 19 bases sitting between them. The DNA for the CDR3 is TGTGCCAGCTCACCCAGTGTGTTCGGTGGTGGGCAGCCCCAGCATTTT. Its translation is CASSPSVFGGGQPQHF.

This clone was observed once. This chain links TRBV29-1 with TRBJ2-1; 12 nucleotides agree with TRBD1. The CDR3 runs to 15 residues. Germline CDR1 SQVTM, CDR2 ANQGSEA. J lost 7 bases, V lost 1 base, and 5 bases had no gene match. The CDR3 coding sequence is TGCAGCGTTGAAGGGGGACAGGGGGCGAGTAATGAGCAGTTCTTC. This sequence encodes CSVEGGQGASNEQFF.

The chain links TRBV11-2 to TRBJ1-6; tentatively, D is TRBD1 (5 bases). The CDR3 is 15 residues long. Trimming removed 5 bases at V and 7 bases at J, with 15 bases between. Germline CDR1 reads SGHAT; CDR2 reads FQNNGV. CDR3 protein: CASSRTDSPNSPLHF. The CDR3 nucleotides read TGTGCCAGCAGCCGAACTGACAGCCCGAATTCACCCCTCCACTTT.

The CDR3 nucleotides read TGTGCCAGCAGTTCCCCCGGGACAGGGGATGTCGAGCAGTACTTC. Protein sequence: CASSSPGTGDVEQYF. The chain recombines TRBV6-4 with TRBJ2-7, with 10 bases that match TRBD1. This CDR3 region has 15 residues. The V gene's germline CDR1 is MRHNA and CDR2 SNTAGT. J gave up 6 bases and V 5 bases, and 10 bases lay outside the gene matches.

The chain uses TRBV11-3 and TRBJ2-7; 7 nucleotides line up with TRBD1. The CDR3 extends over 12 amino acids. CDR1 is SGHNT, CDR2 YENEEA, per germline. After removal of 5 bases from V and 6 bases from J, the junction contained 4 bases not matched to a gene. CDR3 in DNA: TGTGCCAGCAGCGCAGGGGACAGCGAGCAGTACTTC. Translation: CASSAGDSEQYF.

This sequence joins TRBV5-5 and TRBJ1-1; no reliable D call. V gave up 1 base and J gave up 5 bases, with 9 bases separating them. From germline, CDR1 is SGHKS and CDR2 YYEKEE (reference sequence). CDR3 length: 13 amino acids. CDR3 in DNA: TGTGCCAGCAGCTTGTTAGTGGGAACTGAAGCTTTCTTT. It codes for CASSLLVGTEAFF.

The gene calls are TRBV18 and TRBJ2-3; maybe TRBD2 (6 bases). This CDR3 contains 16 residues. The germline V gene has CDR1 KGHSH and CDR2 LQKENI. The ends were cut back, 0 bases at V and 3 bases at J, with 13 bases in the middle. CDR3 residues: CASSPPSLLATDTQYF. CDR3 nucleotide sequence: TGTGCCAGCTCACCACCGTCGTTGCTAGCGACAGATACGCAGTATTTT.

The gene calls are TRBV14 and TRBJ2-1; 7 nucleotides agree with TRBD1. CDR3 length: 13 residues. CDR1 and CDR2 (germline): SGHDN, FVKESK. The V and J ends lost 0 bases and 11 bases, in that order; junction bases with no gene match: 4. The DNA for the CDR3 is TGTGCCAGCAGCCAAGAGTTGAGGGGGCAGCAGTTCTTC. Protein: CASSQELRGQQFF.

This chain connects TRBV29-1 to TRBJ2-3; 9 nucleotides agree with TRBD2. The germline V gene encodes CDR1 SQVTM and CDR2 ANQGSEA. V lost 6 bases, J lost 2 bases, and 9 bases stayed unmatched. The CDR3 is 15 residues long. The CDR3 region has the DNA TGCAGCGTAACTAGGGCGGGGGGGATCACAGATACGCAGTATTTT. It encodes CSVTRAGGITDTQYF.

CDR3 protein: CASSYSMPGSGQPQHF. The CDR3, as DNA: TGTGCCAGCAGTTACTCGATGCCGGGTTCGGGTCAGCCCCAGCATTTT. V and J are TRBV6-6 and TRBJ1-5; D remains ambiguous. The germline V gene has CDR1 MNHNY and CDR2 SVGAGI (reference sequence). The CDR3 runs 16 residues. Deletions cut 0 bases from V and 6 bases from J, with 15 bases between.

As for this clone: Additional DNA sequences in this sample encode the identical CDR3. This chain connects TRBV2 to TRBJ2-7; no firm D call. V lost 1 base to trimming and J lost 7 bases, with 11 bases between them. Germline V gives CDR1 SNHLY, CDR2 FYNNEI. The CDR3 loop spans 13 amino acids. The CDR3 bases are TGTGCCAGCAGTGAAGGGGTAGCTGGGGAGCAGTACTTC. Translated: CASSEGVAGEQYF.

CDR3 in amino acids: CASSRDGGDTDTQYF. The DNA for the CDR3 is TGTGCCAGCAGCCGCGACGGGGGTGACACAGATACGCAGTATTTT. The rearrangement links TRBV5-5 to TRBJ2-3; TRBD2 is a possible D gene (6 bases). The CDR3 runs 15 residues. Looked up from germline, CDR1 is SGHKS and CDR2 is YYEKEE (reference sequence). V gave up 4 bases and J gave up 2 bases, with 14 bases separating them.

The rearrangement links TRBV27 to TRBJ2-3, with D unclear. Germline V gives CDR1 MNHEY, CDR2 SMNVEV (reference sequence). The CDR3 has 15 amino acids. V dropped 6 bases and J dropped 2 bases, with 15 bases sitting between them. This CDR3 reads CASSKTHLNTDTQYF. CDR3 nucleotides: TGTGCCAGCAGCAAGACCCACCTCAACACAGATACGCAGTATTTT.

The V gene is TRBV10-1, the J gene TRBJ1-1; D unclear. Trimming took off 8 bases at V and 0 bases at J, with 10 bases between the two ends. Germline V lookup: CDR1 WNHNN, CDR2 SYGVQD (reference sequence). The length of the CDR3 is 13 residues. CDR3 sequence (DNA): TGCGCCAGCGCCCGGACCGTGAACACTGAAGCTTTCTTT. Its translation is CASARTVNTEAFF.

This chain joins TRBV6-1 and TRBJ1-5; no definite D call. This CDR3 spans 17 amino acids. CDR1 is MNHNS and CDR2 is SASEGT in the germline V gene. With 1 base removed from V and 3 bases from J, the gap between germline ends came to 16 bases. In nucleotides, the CDR3 is TGTGCCAGCAGTGAAGGCAGAGAAAATCGGGTCAATCAGCCCCAGCATTTT. Amino acid sequence: CASSEGRENRVNQPQHF.

In this sample, this clone turned up a few times. CDR3 sequence: CASGREYEQYF. CDR3 nucleotide sequence: TGTGCCAGCGGCAGGGAATACGAGCAGTACTTC. This chain links TRBV2 with TRBJ2-7, with D possibly being TRBD1 (5 bases). CDR1 SNHLY and CDR2 FYNNEI come from the germline V gene. There are 11 residues in the CDR3. V was clipped by 8 bases and J by 4 bases, with 9 bases between them.

V gene TRBV11-3 combines with J gene TRBJ2-7; a possible D gene is TRBD1 (5 bases). Trimming shortened V by 5 bases and J by 3 bases, and 8 bases separated the two germline ends. Germline V lookup: CDR1 SGHNT, CDR2 YENEEA. The CDR3 is 12 amino acids. CDR3 loop: CASSGDSYEQYF. CDR3 DNA: TGTGCCAGCAGCGGAGACAGCTACGAGCAGTACTTC.